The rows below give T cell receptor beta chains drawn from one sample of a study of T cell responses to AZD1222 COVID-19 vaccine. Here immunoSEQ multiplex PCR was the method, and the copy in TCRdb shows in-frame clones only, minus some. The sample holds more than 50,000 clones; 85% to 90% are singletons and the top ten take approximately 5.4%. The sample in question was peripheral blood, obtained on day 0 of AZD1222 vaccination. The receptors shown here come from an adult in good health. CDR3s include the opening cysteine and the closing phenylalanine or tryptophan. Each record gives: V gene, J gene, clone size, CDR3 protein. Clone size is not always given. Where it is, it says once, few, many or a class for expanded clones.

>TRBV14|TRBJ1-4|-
CASSRGTSNEKLFF
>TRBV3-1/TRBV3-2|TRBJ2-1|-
CASSQFTSGGRVEQFF
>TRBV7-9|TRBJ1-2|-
CASSSDRESYGYTF
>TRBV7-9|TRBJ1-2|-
CASSQGGVLANYGYTF
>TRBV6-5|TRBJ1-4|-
CASRVTELNEKLFF
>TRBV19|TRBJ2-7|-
CASSPPLAGAYEQYF
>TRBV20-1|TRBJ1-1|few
CSASRVTEAFF
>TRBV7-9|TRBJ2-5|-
CASSLARLTGQETQYF
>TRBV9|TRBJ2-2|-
CASNPSGGTGELFF
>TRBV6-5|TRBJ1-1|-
CASLGNTEAFF
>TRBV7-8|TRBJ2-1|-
CASSYLRDRGQFF
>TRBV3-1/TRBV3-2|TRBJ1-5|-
CASSQARAVGPQHF
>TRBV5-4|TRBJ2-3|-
CASSIRTGGAADTQYF
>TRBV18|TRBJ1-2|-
CASSPPEESRDGYTF
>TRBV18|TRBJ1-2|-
CASSADGGLYGYTF
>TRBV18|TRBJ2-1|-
CASSLTDRLVYEQFF
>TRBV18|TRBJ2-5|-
CASSPNGQETQYF
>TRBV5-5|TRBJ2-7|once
CASRREYEQYF
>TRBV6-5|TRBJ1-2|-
CASSPGDINYGYTF
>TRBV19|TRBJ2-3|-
CATATLAGVRDTQYF
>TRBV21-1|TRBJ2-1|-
CASSKSRGAASYNEQFF
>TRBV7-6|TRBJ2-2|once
CASKKLAGGSRGGELFF
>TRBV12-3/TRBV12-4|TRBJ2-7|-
CASSLWGGYEQYF
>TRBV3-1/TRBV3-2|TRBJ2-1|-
CASSPSSGGYNEQFF
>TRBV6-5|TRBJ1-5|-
CASNSGTGVQPQHF
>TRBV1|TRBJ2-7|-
CTSSPLGNYYEQYF
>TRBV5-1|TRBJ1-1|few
CASSLSELGTEAFF
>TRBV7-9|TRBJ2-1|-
CASSLFGGLAGDLYNEQFF
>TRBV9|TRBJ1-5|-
CASSVQGYQPQHF
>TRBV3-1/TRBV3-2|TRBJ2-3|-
CASSRSGGDTQYF
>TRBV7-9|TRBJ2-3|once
CASSLGGLGSDTQYF
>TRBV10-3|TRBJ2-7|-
CAISVRDYEQYF
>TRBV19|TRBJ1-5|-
CASGLPWQPQHF
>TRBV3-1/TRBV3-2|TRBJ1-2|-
CASSQEGFGGYTF
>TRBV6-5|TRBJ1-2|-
CASSLGAGRGYGYTF
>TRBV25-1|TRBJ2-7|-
CASRRDRGWSYEQYF
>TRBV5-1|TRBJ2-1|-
CASSLGLRGIGEQFF
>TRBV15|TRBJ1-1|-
CATSRSGRNTEAFF